This is a list of T cell receptor beta chains from one sample in a study of shared clonotypes between healthy human individuals. Generated by immunoSEQ multiplex PCR, the TCRdb table keeps only in-frame clones and is missing some. The sample records hundreds of thousands of clones, around 67% being singletons. The sample taken for sequencing was memory CD4+ T cells sorted from blood. These TCRs come from a woman aged 30 to 39 in good health. Both conserved end residues are part of each CDR3. The D gene is left open where the match is weak. Only part of the rows carry a size: once, few, many, or a class if the clone is expanded.

TRBV15	NA	NA	TRBJ1-3	CATSRDTGISGNTIYF	TGTGCCACCAGCAGAGATACGGGGATCTCTGGAAACACCATATATTTT
TRBV29-1	NA	NA	TRBJ1-2	CSAGEDGYGYTF	TGCAGCGCCGGGGAGGACGGCTATGGCTACACCTTC
TRBV5-1	NA	NA	TRBJ2-1	CASSLPPVEQFF	TGCGCCAGCAGCTTGCCCCCAGTCGAGCAGTTCTTC
TRBV28	TRBD1	NA	TRBJ1-3	CASGTAAGNTIYF	TGTGCCAGCGGGACAGCAGCAGGAAACACCATATATTTT
TRBV20-1	NA	NA	TRBJ2-7	CSASDNYEQYF	TGCAGTGCCTCTGACAACTACGAGCAGTACTTC
TRBV19	NA	NA	TRBJ1-2	CASSSRSGIYGYTF	TGTGCCAGTAGCTCCAGGTCAGGGATCTATGGCTACACCTTC
TRBV28	NA	NA	TRBJ2-7	CASRTRDRVYEQYF	TGTGCCAGCAGAACCCGGGACCGAGTCTACGAGCAGTACTTC
TRBV6-5	TRBD1	NA	TRBJ2-7	CASSYPGTGRHEQYF	TGTGCCAGCAGTTATCCCGGGACAGGGCGCCACGAGCAGTACTTC
TRBV5-1	NA	few	TRBJ2-7	CASSWHTGGASYEQYF	TGCGCCAGCAGCTGGCACACCGGCGGGGCGTCCTACGAGCAGTACTTC
TRBV5-1	TRBD1	NA	TRBJ1-1	CASSPVGQGQNTEAFF	TGCGCCAGCAGCCCGGTCGGACAGGGGCAGAACACTGAAGCTTTCTTT
TRBV6-5	NA	NA	TRBJ2-1	CASSYSAVFF	TGTGCCAGCAGTTACTCTGCGGTGTTCTTC
TRBV7-2	NA	NA	TRBJ1-5	CASSLAAGRADQPQHF	TGTGCCAGCAGCTTAGCGGCAGGGCGAGCGGATCAGCCCCAGCATTTT
TRBV11-2	TRBD1	few	TRBJ2-7	CASSLDDRAQYF	TGTGCCAGCAGCCTGGATGACAGGGCGCAATACTTC
TRBV28	TRBD2	NA	TRBJ2-1	CASSPGLAGTNEQFF	TGTGCCAGCAGTCCGGGACTAGCGGGTACTAATGAGCAGTTCTTC
TRBV27	NA	once	TRBJ2-3	CASSKGMENTQYF	TGTGCCAGCAGCAAAGGGATGGAAAATACGCAGTATTTT
TRBV30	NA	NA	TRBJ2-5	CAWRPGSQETQYF	TGTGCCTGGAGACCTGGTAGCCAAGAGACCCAGTACTTC
TRBV10-3	TRBD2	once	TRBJ2-3	CAISVLAGGDTQYF	TGTGCCATCAGCGTACTAGCGGGAGGAGATACGCAGTATTTT
TRBV25-1	NA	NA	TRBJ2-2	CASSDRGTGELFF	TGTGCCAGCAGTGACAGGGGTACCGGGGAGCTGTTTTTT
TRBV2	TRBD1	NA	TRBJ2-3	CASSRQGSLDTQYF	TGTGCCAGCAGTCGACAGGGATCGTTAGATACGCAGTATTTT
TRBV6-4	TRBD1	NA	TRBJ2-7	CASWGLGQSYEQYF	TGTGCCAGCTGGGGTCTGGGACAGTCCTACGAGCAGTACTTC
TRBV5-1	TRBD2	few	TRBJ2-1	CASSRSSGGYNEQFF	TGCGCCAGCAGCCGATCTAGCGGGGGTTACAATGAGCAGTTCTTC
TRBV5-1	TRBD1	NA	TRBJ1-2	CASSLGQTYGYTF	TGCGCCAGCAGCCTGGGACAGACCTATGGCTACACCTTC
TRBV6-4	NA	NA	TRBJ2-1	CASSDSQDVNEQFF	TGTGCCAGCAGTGACTCTCAGGATGTGAATGAGCAGTTCTTC
TRBV5-5	NA	NA	TRBJ2-7	CASSLRGEGGKYF	TGTGCCAGCAGCTTGCGGGGTGAAGGGGGGAAGTACTTC
TRBV28	NA	NA	TRBJ2-7	CASLYTVRAGSSYEQYF	TGTGCCAGTCTATACACCGTCAGGGCCGGGAGCTCCTACGAGCAGTACTTC
TRBV11-2	NA	NA	TRBJ2-7	CASSLRGQAAYEQYF	TGTGCCAGCAGCTTACGAGGGCAGGCCGCCTACGAGCAGTACTTC
TRBV7-9	NA	many	TRBJ1-5	CASSLQLGQPQHF	TGTGCCAGCAGCTTGCAACTGGGTCAGCCCCAGCATTTT
TRBV18	NA	few	TRBJ1-5	CASSPLGEGNQPQHF	TGTGCCAGCTCACCACTGGGGGAAGGCAATCAGCCCCAGCATTTT
TRBV27	TRBD1	once	TRBJ2-3	CASSHRGQGPHTQYF	TGTGCCAGCAGTCACCGGGGACAGGGTCCCCATACGCAGTATTTT
TRBV5-1	NA	NA	TRBJ2-5	CASSLAGSQETQYF	TGCGCCAGCAGCTTGGCCGGTTCACAAGAGACCCAGTACTTC
TRBV2	NA	NA	TRBJ1-4	CASRYEKLFF	TGTGCCAGCAGATATGAAAAACTGTTTTTT
TRBV28	TRBD2	NA	TRBJ2-2	CASSFGRPTGELFF	TGTGCCAGCAGTTTCGGGAGGCCGACCGGGGAGCTGTTTTTT
TRBV19	TRBD2	NA	TRBJ2-4	CASSMGTRAGKNIQYF	TGTGCCAGTAGTATGGGGACTAGAGCGGGCAAAAACATTCAGTACTTC
TRBV6-1	TRBD2	NA	TRBJ2-3	CASSDWGSGSRSTDTQYF	TGTGCCAGCAGTGACTGGGGTAGCGGGAGTCGGAGCACAGATACGCAGTATTTT
TRBV20-1	NA	NA	TRBJ2-7	CSANGVYEQYF	TGCAGTGCTAATGGAGTATACGAGCAGTACTTC
TRBV7-8	NA	NA	TRBJ2-7	CASSLLVALELAEQYF	TGTGCCAGCAGTCTTCTAGTGGCGCTCGAGCTCGCCGAGCAGTACTTC
TRBV7-2	NA	NA	TRBJ2-7	CASTDRSYEQYF	TGTGCCAGCACCGACAGGAGCTACGAGCAGTACTTC
TRBV30	NA	few	TRBJ1-2	CAWTSGGWDYGYTF	TGTGCCTGGACCAGTGGGGGCTGGGACTATGGCTACACCTTC
TRBV2	NA	NA	TRBJ1-5	CASSESISNQPQHF	TGTGCCAGCAGTGAAAGCATTAGCAATCAGCCCCAGCATTTT
TRBV2	TRBD2	NA	TRBJ2-7	CASSAYASGRGEQYF	TGTGCCAGCAGTGCATACGCTAGCGGGAGGGGCGAGCAGTACTTC
TRBV4-1	NA	once	TRBJ2-7	CASRRGGRNLNEQYF	TGCGCCAGCAGAAGAGGGGGACGAAACTTAAACGAGCAGTACTTC